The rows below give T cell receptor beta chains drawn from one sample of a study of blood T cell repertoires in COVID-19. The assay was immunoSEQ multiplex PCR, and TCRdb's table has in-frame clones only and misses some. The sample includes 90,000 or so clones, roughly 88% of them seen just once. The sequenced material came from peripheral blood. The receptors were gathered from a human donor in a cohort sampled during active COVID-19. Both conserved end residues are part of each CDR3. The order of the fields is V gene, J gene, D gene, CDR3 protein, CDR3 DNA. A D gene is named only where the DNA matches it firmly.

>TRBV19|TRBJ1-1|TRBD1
CASSNPGGSGSEAFF
TGTGCCAGTAGTAATCCAGGGGGCTCAGGGTCTGAAGCTTTCTTT
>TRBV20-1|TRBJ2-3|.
CSASNPRGSTDTQYF
TGCAGTGCTAGTAACCCAAGGGGCAGCACAGATACGCAGTATTTT
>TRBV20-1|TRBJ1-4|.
CSAYLGEKLFF
TGCAGTGCTTACCTCGGGGAAAAACTGTTTTTT
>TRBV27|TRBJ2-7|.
CASSRRGEYEQYF
TGTGCCAGCAGCCGCAGGGGAGAATACGAGCAGTACTTC
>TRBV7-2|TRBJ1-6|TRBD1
CASSLGGQSHNSPLHF
TGTGCCAGCAGCTTAGGGGGACAGTCTCATAATTCACCCCTCCACTTT
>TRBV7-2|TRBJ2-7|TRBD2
CASSLALAGGTKEQYF
TGTGCCAGCAGCTTAGCACTAGCGGGGGGGACTAAAGAGCAGTACTTC
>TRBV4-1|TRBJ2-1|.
CASSPGGYEQFF
TGCGCCAGCAGCCCTGGGGGGTATGAGCAGTTCTTC
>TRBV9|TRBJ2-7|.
CASSAHGSYEQYF
TGTGCCAGCAGCGCCCACGGGTCCTACGAGCAGTACTTC
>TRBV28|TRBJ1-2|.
CASSLWGAGPGYTF
TGTGCCAGCAGTTTATGGGGTGCAGGGCCTGGCTACACCTTC
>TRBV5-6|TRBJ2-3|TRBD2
CASSLVLAGVGDTQYF
TGTGCCAGCAGCTTGGTATTAGCGGGAGTAGGTGATACGCAGTATTTT
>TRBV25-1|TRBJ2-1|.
CASSSGKEDEQFF
TGTGCCAGCAGTTCCGGAAAGGAGGATGAGCAGTTCTTC
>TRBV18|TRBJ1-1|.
CASSPNRNTEAFF
TGTGCCAGCTCACCTAACAGGAACACTGAAGCTTTCTTT